The T cell receptor beta chain described here comes from a study of T cells in Graves' hyperthyroidism and ophthalmopathy. Study background: At the time of initial diagnosis and before any treatment, peripheral blood was collected. Study-level findings and limits: Blood also showed most of the thyroid clonotypes that were expanded above 0.001.

Each person with ophthalmopathy scored at least 3 on the Clinical Activity Score, reached NOSPECS grade 4 or higher, and had been ill under 3 months. This clonotype was seen repeatedly, ten times or more. Its antigen is as yet unknown. The CDR3 spans 16 residues. Trimming took 4 bases from V and 5 from J; bases not matched to a gene: 4. Looked up from germline, CDR1 is SGHRS and CDR2 is YFSETQ. RNA transcripts yielded amplified TCR beta CDR3 regions. The primer set for the first-round RT-PCR of the TCR CDR3 was HTBI. TCRdb analysed the multiplex PCR reads with MiXCR anew, one entry per CDR3 protein. Seen here are about 600,000 distinct CDR3 sequences, more than 12% observed once, and the top ten hold under 15%.

The sample taken for sequencing was blood. The chain employs TRBV5-1 and TRBJ2-1; 15 nucleotides align to TRBD2. This sequence originates from a woman in her forties or fifties with Graves' ophthalmopathy. Written as DNA, the CDR3 is TGCGCCAGCAGCGCCGGACTAGCGGGAGGGCACAATGAGCAGTTCTTC. Protein product: CASSAGLAGGHNEQFF.